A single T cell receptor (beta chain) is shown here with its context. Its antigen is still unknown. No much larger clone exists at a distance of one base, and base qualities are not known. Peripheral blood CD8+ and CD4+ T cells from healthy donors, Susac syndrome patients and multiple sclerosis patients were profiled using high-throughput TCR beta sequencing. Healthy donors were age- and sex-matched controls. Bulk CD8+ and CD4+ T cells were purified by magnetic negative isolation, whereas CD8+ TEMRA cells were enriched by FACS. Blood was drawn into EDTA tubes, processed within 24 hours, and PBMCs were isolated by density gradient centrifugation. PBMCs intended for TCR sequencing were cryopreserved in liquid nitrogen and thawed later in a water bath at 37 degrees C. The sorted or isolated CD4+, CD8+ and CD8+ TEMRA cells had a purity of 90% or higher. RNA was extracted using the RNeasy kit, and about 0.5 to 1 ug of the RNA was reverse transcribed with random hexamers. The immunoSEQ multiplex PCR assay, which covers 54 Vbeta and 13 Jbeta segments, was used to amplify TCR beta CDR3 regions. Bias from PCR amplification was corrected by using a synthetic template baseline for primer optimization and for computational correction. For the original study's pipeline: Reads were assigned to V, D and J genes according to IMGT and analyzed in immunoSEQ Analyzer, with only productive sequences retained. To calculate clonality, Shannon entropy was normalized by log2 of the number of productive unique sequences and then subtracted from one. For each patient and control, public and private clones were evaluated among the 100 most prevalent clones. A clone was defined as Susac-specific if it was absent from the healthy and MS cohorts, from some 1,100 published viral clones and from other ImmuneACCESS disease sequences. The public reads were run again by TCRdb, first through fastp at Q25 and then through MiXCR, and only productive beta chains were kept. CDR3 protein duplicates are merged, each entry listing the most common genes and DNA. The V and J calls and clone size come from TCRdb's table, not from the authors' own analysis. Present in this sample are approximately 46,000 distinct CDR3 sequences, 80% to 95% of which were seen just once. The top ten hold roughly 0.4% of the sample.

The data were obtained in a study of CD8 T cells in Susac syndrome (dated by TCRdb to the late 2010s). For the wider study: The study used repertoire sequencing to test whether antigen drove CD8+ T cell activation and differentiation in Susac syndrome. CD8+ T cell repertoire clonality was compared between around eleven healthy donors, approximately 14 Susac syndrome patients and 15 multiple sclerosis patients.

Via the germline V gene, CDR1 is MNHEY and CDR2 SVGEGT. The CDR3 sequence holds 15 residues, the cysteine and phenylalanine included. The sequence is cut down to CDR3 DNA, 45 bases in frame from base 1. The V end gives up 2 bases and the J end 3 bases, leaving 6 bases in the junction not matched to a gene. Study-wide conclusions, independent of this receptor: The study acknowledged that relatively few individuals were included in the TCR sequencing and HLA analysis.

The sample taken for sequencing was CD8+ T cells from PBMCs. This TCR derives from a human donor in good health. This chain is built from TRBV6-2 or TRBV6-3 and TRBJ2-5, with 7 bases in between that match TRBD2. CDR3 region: CASSYLDRGEETQYF. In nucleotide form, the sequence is TGTGCCAGCAGTTACCTCGATCGGGGGGAAGAGACCCAGTACTTC.